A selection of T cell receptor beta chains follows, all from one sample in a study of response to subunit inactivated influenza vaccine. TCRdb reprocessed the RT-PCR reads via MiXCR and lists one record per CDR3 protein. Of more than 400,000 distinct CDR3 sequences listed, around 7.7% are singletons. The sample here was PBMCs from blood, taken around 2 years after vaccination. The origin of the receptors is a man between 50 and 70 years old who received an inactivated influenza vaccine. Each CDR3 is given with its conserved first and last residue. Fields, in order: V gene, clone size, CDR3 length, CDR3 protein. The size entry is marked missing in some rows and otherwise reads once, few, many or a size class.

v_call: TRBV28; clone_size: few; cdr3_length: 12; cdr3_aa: CASTDSWETQYF
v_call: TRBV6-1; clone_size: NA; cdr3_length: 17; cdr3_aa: CASSEPIGTGDNYGYTF
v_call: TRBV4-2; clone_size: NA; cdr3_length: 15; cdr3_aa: CASSQGDRLNEKLFF
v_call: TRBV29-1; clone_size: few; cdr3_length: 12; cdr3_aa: CSVMGADTEAFF
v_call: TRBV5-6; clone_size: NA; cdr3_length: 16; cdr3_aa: CASSLLAGGAYETQYF
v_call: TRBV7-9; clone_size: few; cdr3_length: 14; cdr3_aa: CASLPTGVSTEAFF
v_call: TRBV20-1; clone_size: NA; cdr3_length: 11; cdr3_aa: CSASLEDTQYF
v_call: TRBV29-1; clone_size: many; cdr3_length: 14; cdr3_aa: CSVAVAESTDTQYF
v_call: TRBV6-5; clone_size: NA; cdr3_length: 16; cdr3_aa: CASSYNRLDDPYEQYF
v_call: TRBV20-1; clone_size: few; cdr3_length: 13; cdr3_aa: CSASYTGKGEQYF
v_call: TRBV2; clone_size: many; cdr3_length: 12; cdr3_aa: CASSVVGDEQYF
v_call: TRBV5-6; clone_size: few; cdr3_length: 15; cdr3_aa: CASSYSRQGWTEAFF
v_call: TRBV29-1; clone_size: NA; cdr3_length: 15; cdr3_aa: CSVETPWPAYNEQFF
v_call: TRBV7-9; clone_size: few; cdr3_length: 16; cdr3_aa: CASSQGLAGASDTQYF
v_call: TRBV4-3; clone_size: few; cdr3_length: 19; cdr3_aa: CASSQGFLGRDPVPNEQFF
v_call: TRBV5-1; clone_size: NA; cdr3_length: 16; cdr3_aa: CASSPLTSGSTDTQYF
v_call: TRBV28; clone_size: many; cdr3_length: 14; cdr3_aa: CASSPTGPVYGYTF
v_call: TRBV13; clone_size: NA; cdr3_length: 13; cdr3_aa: CASRGLRGNTIYF
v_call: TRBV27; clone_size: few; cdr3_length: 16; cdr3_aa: CASSLLAAPGTDTQYF
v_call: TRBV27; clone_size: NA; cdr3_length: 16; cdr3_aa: CASSLSRLAGRYEQYF
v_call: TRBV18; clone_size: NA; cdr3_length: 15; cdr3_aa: CASSPPGLGKDTQYF
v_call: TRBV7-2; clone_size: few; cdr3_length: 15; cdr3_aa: CASSKDRGSTDTQYF
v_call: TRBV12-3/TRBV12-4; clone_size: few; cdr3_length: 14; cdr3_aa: CASSLPGGTYEQYF
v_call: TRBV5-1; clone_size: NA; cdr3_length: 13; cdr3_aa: CASSPWITDTQYF
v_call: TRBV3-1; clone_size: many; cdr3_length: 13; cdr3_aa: CASSYRGTGELFF
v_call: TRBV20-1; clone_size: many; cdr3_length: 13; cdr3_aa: CSARGGLNEKLFF
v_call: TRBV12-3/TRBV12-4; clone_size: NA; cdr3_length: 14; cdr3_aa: CASTNAWSRETQYF
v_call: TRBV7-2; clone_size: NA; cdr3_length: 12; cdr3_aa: CASSKGLETQYF
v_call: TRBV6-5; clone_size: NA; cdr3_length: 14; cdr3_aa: CASSYTSSNYGYTF
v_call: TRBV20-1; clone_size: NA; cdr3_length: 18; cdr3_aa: CSARDQGLAVAGYNEQFF
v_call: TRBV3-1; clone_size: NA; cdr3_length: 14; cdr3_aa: CASTGTRRTGELFF
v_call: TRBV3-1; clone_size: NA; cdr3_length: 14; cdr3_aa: CASSQLQGSETQYF
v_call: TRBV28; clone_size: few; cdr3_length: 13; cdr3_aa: CASSLSSRDMGSF
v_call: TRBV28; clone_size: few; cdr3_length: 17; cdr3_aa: CASSPEVQRRGNQPQHF
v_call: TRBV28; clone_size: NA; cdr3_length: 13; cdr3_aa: CASSTPQSNEQYF
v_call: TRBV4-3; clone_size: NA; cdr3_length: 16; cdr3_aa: CASSQTGGGFAGELFF
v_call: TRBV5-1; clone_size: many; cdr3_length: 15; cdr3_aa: CASSFHPVDRPEAFF